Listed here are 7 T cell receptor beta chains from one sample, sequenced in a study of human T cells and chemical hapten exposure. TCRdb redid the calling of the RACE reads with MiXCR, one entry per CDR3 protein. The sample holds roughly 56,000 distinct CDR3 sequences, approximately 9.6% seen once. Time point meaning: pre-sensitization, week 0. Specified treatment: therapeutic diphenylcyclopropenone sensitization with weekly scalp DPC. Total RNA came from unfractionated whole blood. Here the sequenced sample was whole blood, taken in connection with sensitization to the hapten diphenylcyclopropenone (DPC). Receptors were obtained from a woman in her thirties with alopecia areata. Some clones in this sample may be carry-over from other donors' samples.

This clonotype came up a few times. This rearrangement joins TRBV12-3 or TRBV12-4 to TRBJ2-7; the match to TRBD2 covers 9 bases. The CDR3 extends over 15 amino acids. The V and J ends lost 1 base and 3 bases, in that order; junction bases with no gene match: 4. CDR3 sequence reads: CASSLGAGGRYEQYF. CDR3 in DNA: TGTGCCAGCAGTTTAGGGGCGGGGGGGCGCTACGAGCAGTACTTC.

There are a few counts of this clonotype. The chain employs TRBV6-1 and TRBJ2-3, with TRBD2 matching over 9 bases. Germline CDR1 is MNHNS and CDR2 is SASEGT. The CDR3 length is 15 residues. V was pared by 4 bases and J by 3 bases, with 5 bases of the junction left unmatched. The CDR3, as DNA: TGTGCCAGCAGTGGCGAAACTAGCGGGACAGATACGCAGTATTTT. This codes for CASSGETSGTDTQYF.

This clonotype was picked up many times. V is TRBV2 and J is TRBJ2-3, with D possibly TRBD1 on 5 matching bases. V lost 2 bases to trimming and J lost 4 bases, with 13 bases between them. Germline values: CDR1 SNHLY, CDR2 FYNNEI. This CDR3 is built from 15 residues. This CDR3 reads CASSEFRARSDTQYF. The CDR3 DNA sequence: TGTGCCAGCAGTGAATTCAGGGCCAGGTCAGATACGCAGTATTTT. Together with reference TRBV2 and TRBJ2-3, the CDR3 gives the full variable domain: EPEVTQTPSHQVTQMGQEVILRCVPISNHLYFYWYRQILGQKVEFLVSFYNNEISEKSEIFDDQFSVERPDGSNFTLKIRSTKLEDSAMYFCASSEFRARSDTQYFGPGTRLTVL.

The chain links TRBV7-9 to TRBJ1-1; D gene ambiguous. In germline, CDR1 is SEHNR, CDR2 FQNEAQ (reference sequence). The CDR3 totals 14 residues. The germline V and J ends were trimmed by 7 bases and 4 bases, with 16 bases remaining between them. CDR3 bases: TGTGCCAGCACCACAGAGGCTAGATTCACTGAAGCTTTCTTT. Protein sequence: CASTTEARFTEAFF.

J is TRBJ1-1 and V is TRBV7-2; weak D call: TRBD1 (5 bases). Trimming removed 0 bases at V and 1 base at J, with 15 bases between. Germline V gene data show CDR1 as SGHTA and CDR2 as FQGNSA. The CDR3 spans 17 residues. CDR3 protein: CASSLAEGPYWNTEAFF. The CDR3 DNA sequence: TGTGCCAGCAGCTTAGCCGAGGGGCCCTATTGGAACACTGAAGCTTTCTTT. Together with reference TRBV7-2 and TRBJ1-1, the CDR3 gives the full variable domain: GAGVSQSPSNKVTEKGKDVELRCDPISGHTALYWYRQSLGQGLEFLIYFQGNSAPDKSGLPSDRFSAERTGGSVSTLTIQRTQQEDSAVYLCASSLAEGPYWNTEAFFGQGTRLTVV.

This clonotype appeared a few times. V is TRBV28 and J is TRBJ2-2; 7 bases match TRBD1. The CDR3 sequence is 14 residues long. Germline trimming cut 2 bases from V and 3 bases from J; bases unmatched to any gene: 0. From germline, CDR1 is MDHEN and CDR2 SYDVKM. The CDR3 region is CASSLTGDTGELFF. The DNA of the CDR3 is TGTGCCAGCAGTTTAACAGGGGACACCGGGGAGCTGTTTTTT.

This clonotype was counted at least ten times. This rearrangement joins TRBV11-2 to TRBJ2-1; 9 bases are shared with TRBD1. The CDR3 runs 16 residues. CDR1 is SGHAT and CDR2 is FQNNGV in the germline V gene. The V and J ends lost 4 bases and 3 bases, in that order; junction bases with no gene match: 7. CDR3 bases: TGTGCCAGCAGCTCCGGATGGGACAGGGACTACAATGAGCAGTTCTTC. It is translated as CASSSGWDRDYNEQFF.